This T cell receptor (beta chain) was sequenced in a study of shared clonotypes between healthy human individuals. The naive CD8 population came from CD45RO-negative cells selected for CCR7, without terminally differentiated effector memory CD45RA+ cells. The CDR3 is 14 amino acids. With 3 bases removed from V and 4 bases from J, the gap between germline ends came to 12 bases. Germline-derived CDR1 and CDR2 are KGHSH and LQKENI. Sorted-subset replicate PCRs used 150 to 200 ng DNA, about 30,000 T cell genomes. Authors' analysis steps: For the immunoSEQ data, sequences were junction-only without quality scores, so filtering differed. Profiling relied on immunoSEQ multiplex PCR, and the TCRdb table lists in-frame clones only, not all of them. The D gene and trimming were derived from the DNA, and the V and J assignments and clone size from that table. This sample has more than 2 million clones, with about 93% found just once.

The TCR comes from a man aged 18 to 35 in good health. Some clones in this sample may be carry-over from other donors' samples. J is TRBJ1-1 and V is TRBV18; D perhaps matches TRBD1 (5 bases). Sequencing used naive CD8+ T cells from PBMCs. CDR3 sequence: CASSPSGTATEAFF. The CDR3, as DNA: TGTGCCAGCTCACCGTCCGGGACCGCCACTGAAGCTTTCTTT.